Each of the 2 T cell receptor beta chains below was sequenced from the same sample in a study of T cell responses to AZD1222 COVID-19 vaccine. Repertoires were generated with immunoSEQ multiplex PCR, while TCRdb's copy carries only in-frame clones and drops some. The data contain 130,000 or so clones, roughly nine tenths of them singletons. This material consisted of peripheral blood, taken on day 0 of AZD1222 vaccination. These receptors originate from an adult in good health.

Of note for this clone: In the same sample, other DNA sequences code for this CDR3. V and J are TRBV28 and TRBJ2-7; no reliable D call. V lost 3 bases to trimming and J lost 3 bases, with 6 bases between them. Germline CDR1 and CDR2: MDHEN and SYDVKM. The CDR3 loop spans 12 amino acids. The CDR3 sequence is CASSLSSYEQYF. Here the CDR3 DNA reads TGTGCCAGCAGTTTGTCGAGCTACGAGCAGTACTTC.

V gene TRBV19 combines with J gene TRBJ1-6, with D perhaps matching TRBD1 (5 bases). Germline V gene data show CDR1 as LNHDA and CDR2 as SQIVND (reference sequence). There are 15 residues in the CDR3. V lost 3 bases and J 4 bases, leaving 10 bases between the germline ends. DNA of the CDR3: TGTGCCAGTAGTATCGGCAGGGAATATAATTCACCCCTCCACTTT. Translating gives CASSIGREYNSPLHF.